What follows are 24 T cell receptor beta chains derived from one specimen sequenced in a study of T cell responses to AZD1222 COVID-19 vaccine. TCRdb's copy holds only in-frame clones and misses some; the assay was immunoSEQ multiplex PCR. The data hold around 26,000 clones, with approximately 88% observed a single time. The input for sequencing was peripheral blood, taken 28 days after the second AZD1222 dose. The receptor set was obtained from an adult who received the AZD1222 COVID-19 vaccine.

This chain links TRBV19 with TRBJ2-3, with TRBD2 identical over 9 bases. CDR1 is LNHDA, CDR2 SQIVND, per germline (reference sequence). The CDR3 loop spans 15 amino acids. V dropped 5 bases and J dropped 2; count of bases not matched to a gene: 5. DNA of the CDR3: TGTGCCAGTAGTGACAGCGGGGGGATCACAGATACGCAGTATTTT. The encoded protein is CASSDSGGITDTQYF.

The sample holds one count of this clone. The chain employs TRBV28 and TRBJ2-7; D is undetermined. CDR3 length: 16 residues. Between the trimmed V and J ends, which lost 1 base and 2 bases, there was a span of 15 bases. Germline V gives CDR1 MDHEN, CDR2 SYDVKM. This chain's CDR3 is CASSLSLSGLTYEQYF. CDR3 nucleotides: TGTGCCAGCAGTTTATCGCTGTCGGGTCTTACCTACGAGCAGTACTTC.

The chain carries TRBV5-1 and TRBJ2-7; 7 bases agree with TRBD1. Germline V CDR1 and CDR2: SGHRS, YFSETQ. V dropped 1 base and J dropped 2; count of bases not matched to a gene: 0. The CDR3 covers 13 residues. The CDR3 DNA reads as TGCGCCAGCAGCTTGACAGGGGCCTACGAGCAGTACTTC. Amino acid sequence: CASSLTGAYEQYF.

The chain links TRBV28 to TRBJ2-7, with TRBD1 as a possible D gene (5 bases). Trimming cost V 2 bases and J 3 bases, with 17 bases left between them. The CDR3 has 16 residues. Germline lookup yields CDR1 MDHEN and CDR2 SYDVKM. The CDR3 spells CASSLILGQGNYEQYF. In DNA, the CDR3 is TGTGCCAGCAGTTTAATTTTAGGCCAGGGAAACTACGAGCAGTACTTC.

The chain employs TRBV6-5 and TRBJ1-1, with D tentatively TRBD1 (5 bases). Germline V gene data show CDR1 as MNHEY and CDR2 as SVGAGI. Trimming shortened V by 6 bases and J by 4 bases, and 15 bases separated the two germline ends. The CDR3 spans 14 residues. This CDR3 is CASSVKGVATEAFF. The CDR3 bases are TGTGCCAGCAGCGTAAAAGGGGTGGCCACTGAAGCTTTCTTT.

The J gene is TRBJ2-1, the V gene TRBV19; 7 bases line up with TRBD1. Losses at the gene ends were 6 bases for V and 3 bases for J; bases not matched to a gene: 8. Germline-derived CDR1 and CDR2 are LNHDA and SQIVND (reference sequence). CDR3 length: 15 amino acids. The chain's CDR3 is CASRTSRDSYNEQFF. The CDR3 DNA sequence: TGTGCCAGTAGAACCTCCCGGGACAGCTACAATGAGCAGTTCTTC.

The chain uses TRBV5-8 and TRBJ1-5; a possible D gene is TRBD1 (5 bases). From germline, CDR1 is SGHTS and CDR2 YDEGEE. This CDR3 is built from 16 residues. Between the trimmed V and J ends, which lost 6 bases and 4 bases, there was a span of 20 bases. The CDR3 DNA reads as TGTGCCAGCACCCCTCCCGGGACCCCCCAGAATCAGCCCCAGCATTTT. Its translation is CASTPPGTPQNQPQHF.

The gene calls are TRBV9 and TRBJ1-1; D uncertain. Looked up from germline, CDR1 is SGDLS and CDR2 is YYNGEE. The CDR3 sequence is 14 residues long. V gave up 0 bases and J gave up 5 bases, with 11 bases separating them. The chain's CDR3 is CASSVGGDGTEAFF. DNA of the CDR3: TGTGCCAGCAGCGTAGGCGGGGATGGAACTGAAGCTTTCTTT. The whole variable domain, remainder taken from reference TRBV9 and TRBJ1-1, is DSGVTQTPKHLITATGQRVTLRCSPRSGDLSVYWYQQSLDQGLQFLIQYYNGEERAKGNILERFSAQQFPDLHSELNLSSLELGDSALYFCASSVGGDGTEAFFGQGTRLTVV.

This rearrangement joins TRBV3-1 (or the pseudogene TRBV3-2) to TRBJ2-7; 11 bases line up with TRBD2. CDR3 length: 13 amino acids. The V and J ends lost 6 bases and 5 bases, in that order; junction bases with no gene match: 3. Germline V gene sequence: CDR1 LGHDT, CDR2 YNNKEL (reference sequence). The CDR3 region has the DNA TGTGCCAGCAGTGGACTAGCGGGTAACGAGCAGTACTTC. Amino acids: CASSGLAGNEQYF.

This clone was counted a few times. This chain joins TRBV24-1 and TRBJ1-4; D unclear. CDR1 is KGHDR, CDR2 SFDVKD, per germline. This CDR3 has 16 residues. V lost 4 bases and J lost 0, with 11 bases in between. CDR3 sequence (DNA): TGTGCCACCAGTGACCCCCGAACCCCAACTAATGAAAAACTGTTTTTT. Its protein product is CATSDPRTPTNEKLFF.

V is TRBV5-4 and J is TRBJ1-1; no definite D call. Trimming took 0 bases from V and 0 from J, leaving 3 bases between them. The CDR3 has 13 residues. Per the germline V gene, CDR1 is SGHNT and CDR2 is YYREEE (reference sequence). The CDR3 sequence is CASSLVMNTEAFF. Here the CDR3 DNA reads TGTGCCAGCAGCTTGGTAATGAACACTGAAGCTTTCTTT.

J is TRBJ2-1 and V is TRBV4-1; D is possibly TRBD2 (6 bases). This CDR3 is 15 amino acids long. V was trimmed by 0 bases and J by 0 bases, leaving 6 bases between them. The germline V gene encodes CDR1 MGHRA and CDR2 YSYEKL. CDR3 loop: CASSQDGSSYNEQFF. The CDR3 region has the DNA TGCGCCAGCAGCCAAGACGGGAGCTCCTACAATGAGCAGTTCTTC.

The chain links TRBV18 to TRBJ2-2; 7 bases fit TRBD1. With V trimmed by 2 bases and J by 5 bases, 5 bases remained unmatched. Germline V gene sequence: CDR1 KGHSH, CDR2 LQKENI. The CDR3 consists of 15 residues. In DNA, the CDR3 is TGTGCCAGCTCACCAATGACAGGGAGAACCGGGGAGCTGTTTTTT. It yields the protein CASSPMTGRTGELFF.

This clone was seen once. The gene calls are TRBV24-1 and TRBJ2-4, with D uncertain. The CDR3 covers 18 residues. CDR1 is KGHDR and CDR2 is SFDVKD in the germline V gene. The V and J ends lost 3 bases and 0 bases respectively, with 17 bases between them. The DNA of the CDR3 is TGTGCCACCAGTGATAGGATAGCCAGCAAACTAGCCAAAAACATTCAGTACTTC. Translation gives CATSDRIASKLAKNIQYF.

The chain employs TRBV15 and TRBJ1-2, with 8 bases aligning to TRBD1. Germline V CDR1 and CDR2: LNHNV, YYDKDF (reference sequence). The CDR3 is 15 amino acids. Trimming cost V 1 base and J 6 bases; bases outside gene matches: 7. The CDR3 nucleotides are TGTGCCACCAGCAGAGCGGACAGGGTACCGGATGGCTACACCTTC. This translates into CATSRADRVPDGYTF.

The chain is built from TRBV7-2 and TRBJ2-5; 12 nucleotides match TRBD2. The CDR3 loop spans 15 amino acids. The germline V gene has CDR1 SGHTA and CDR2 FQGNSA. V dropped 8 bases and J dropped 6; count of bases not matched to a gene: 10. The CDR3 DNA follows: TGTGCCAGCGGTGCTAGCGGGGGGGCCGAAAAGACCCAGTACTTC. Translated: CASGASGGAEKTQYF.

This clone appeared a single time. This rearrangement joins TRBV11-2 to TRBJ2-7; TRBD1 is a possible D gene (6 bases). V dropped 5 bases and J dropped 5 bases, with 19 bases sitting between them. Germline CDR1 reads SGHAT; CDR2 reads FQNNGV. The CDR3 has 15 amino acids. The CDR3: CASSTETTGLHEQYF. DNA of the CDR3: TGTGCCAGCAGCACCGAAACCACAGGGCTACACGAGCAGTACTTC.

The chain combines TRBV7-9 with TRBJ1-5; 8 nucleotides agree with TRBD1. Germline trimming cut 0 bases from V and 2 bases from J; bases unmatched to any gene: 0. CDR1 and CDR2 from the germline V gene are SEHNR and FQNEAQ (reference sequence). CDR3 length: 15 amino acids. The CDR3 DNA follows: TGTGCCAGCAGCTTAGCGACAGGGGGCAATCAGCCCCAGCATTTT. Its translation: CASSLATGGNQPQHF.

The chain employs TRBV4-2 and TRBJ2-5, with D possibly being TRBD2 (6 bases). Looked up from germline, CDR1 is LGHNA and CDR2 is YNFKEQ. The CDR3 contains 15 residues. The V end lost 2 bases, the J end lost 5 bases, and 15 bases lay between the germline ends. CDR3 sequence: CASSQTLLGRETQYF. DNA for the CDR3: TGTGCCAGCAGCCAAACTCTCCTAGGGAGGGAGACCCAGTACTTC.

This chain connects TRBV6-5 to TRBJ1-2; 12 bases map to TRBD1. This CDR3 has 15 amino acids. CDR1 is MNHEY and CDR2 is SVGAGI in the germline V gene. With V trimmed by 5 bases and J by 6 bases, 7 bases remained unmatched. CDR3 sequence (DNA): TGTGCCAGCAGTCCCCGGGACAGGGGGCGGGATGGCTACACCTTC. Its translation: CASSPRDRGRDGYTF.

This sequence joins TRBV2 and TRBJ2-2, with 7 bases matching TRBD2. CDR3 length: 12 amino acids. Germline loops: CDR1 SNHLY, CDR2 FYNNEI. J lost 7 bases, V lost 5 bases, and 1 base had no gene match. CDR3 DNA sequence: TGTGCCAGCAGTCGGGGGGTCGGGGAGCTGTTTTTT. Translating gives CASSRGVGELFF.

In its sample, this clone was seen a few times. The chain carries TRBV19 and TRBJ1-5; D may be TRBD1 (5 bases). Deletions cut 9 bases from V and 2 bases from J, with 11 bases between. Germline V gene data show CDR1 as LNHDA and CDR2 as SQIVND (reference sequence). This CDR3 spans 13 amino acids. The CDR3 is CASGRQRNQPQHF. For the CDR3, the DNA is TGTGCCAGCGGTAGACAGCGCAATCAGCCCCAGCATTTT. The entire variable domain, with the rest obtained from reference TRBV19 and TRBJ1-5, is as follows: DGGITQSPKYLFRKEGQNVTLSCEQNLNHDAMYWYRQDPGQGLRLIYYSQIVNDFQKGDIAEGYSVSREKKESFPLTVTSAQKNPTAFYLCASGRQRNQPQHFGDGTRLSIL.

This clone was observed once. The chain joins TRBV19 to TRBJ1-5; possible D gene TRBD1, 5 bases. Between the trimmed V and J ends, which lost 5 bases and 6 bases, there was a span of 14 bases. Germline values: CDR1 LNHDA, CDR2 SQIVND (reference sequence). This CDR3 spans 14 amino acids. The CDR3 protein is CASSAPGYTQPQHF. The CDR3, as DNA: TGTGCCAGTAGTGCTCCAGGGTACACTCAGCCCCAGCATTTT.

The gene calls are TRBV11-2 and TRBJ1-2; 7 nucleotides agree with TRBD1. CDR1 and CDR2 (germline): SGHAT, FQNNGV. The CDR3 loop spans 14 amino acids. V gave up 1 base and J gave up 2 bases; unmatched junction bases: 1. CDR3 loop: CASSLAGQNYGYTF. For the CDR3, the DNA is TGTGCCAGCAGCTTAGCGGGACAGAACTATGGCTACACCTTC.